The 24 T cell receptor beta chains below come from one sample, sequenced in a study of T cell repertoires in cytomegalovirus infection. TCRdb re-called the reads with MiXCR, one entry per CDR3 protein. The data hold about 740,000 distinct CDR3 sequences, with 35% observed a single time. Sequences were obtained from PBMCs. The receptors were sampled from a human donor in good health (CMV status not recorded). Some clones in this sample may be carry-over from other donors' samples.

This clonotype has more than one count but fewer than ten. The chain couples TRBV7-9 to TRBJ2-1; TRBD2 matches 7 bases. Germline CDR1 SEHNR, CDR2 FQNEAQ (reference sequence). The CDR3 is made up of 15 amino acids. V dropped 2 bases and J dropped 3; count of bases not matched to a gene: 4. CDR3 amino acids: CASSLRGSVYNEQFF. The CDR3 DNA reads TGTGCCAGCAGCTTACGCGGGAGTGTCTACAATGAGCAGTTCTTC.

This clonotype was seen many times. The genes are TRBV7-3 and TRBJ1-1, with TRBD1 as a possible D gene (6 bases). Per the germline V gene, CDR1 is SGHTA and CDR2 is FQGTGA. Trimming cost V 5 bases and J 4 bases, with 14 bases left between them. This CDR3 has 14 amino acids. The CDR3 protein is CASSPRGGGTEAFF. The CDR3 region has the DNA TGTGCCAGCAGCCCTAGGGGAGGGGGCACTGAAGCTTTCTTT.

This clonotype came up once. The V gene is TRBV27, the J gene TRBJ1-6; D unclear. This CDR3 region has 15 residues. Between the trimmed V and J ends, which lost 5 bases and 8 bases, there was a span of 16 bases. Per germline, CDR1 MNHEY and CDR2 SMNVEV (reference sequence). The DNA of the CDR3 is TGTGCCAGCAGTCTCAGACATTTTCTTGATTCACCCCTCCACTTT. This codes for CASSLRHFLDSPLHF.

This clonotype was observed a handful of times. The rearrangement joins TRBV7-9 to TRBJ1-1; D is undetermined. This CDR3 is built from 13 residues. With 1 base removed from V and 4 bases from J, the gap between germline ends came to 7 bases. Germline-derived CDR1 and CDR2 are SEHNR and FQNEAQ (reference sequence). CDR3 coding DNA: TGTGCCAGCAGCTTAGAAGGATCCACTGAAGCTTTCTTT. It translates to CASSLEGSTEAFF.

V usage is TRBV11-1 and J usage is TRBJ2-1, with TRBD2 matching 8 bases. J lost 6 bases, V lost 2 bases, and 9 bases had no gene match. Germline loops: CDR1 SGHAT, CDR2 FQDESV (reference sequence). CDR3 length: 16 residues. The CDR3 DNA follows: TGTGCCAGCAGCTTAAAGACGGGAGGGCCCCCCAATGAGCAGTTCTTC. Encoded protein: CASSLKTGGPPNEQFF. Combining the CDR3 with reference TRBV11-1 and TRBJ2-1 gives the whole variable domain EAEVAQSPRYKITEKSQAVAFWCDPISGHATLYWYRQILGQGPELLVQFQDESVVDDSQLPKDRFSAERLKGVDSTLKIQPAELGDSAMYLCASSLKTGGPPNEQFFGPGTRLTVL.

This clonotype was detected ten times or more. The J gene is TRBJ2-2, the V gene TRBV28; D is ambiguous. In germline, CDR1 is MDHEN, CDR2 SYDVKM. V was pared by 6 bases and J by 4 bases, with 18 bases between. CDR3 length equals 16 residues. CDR3 nucleotides: TGTGCCAGCAGAACGCCTTTCACGGTCCGCACCGGGGAGCTGTTTTTT. Translated: CASRTPFTVRTGELFF.

The chain carries TRBV12-3 or TRBV12-4 and TRBJ2-7, with 8 bases fitting TRBD1. The V gene end was trimmed by 8 bases and the J gene end by 4 bases; junction bases not matched to a gene: 7. The length of the CDR3 is 13 residues. The CDR3 spells CASGQGAVYEQYF. The CDR3 DNA reads TGTGCCAGCGGCCAGGGGGCGGTGTACGAGCAGTACTTC.

This chain joins TRBV4-1 and TRBJ1-6; D gene unclear. From germline, CDR1 is MGHRA and CDR2 YSYEKL. V lost 1 base, J lost 7 bases, and 23 bases lay in between. CDR3 size: 19 residues. CDR3 loop: CASSQVPTGMRKINSPLHF. The CDR3 DNA is TGCGCCAGCAGCCAAGTCCCCACCGGGATGAGAAAAATAAATTCACCCCTCCACTTT.

Worth noting for this clonotype: A much larger clone is a single base away; this may be a read error. V usage is TRBV25-1 and J usage is TRBJ2-2, with 7 bases fitting TRBD2. Germline V gives CDR1 MGHDK, CDR2 SYGVNS. This CDR3 region has 15 residues. The V gene end was trimmed by 2 bases and the J gene end by 3 bases; junction bases not matched to a gene: 3. CDR3 sequence (DNA): TGTGCCAGCAGTGAACCCCTAGCGGACACCGGGGAGCTGTTTTTT. As protein: CASSEPLADTGELFF.

This clonotype was detected only a few times. J is TRBJ2-5 and V is TRBV7-9, with 10 bases that match TRBD2. V trimming: 5 bases; J trimming: 3 bases; junction bases outside the gene matches: 6. The CDR3 extends over 15 amino acids. In germline, CDR1 is SEHNR, CDR2 FQNEAQ (reference sequence). DNA for the CDR3: TGTGCCAGCAGCCCTCGGCTAGCGGGAGAAGAGACCCAGTACTTC. The encoded protein is CASSPRLAGEETQYF.

This clonotype was seen only a few times. J is TRBJ1-5 and V is TRBV20-1; D is unresolved. Germline assignment: CDR1 DFQATT and CDR2 SNEGSKA (reference sequence). The ends were cut back, 2 bases at V and 6 bases at J, with 8 bases in the middle. The CDR3 consists of 12 residues. The CDR3 DNA sequence: TGCAGTGCTAGAAAGGGCGGTCAGCCCCAGCATTTT. Encoded protein: CSARKGGQPQHF.

The chain joins TRBV5-1 to TRBJ2-2; TRBD2 matches 8 bases. The CDR3 covers 16 residues. Germline V gene sequence: CDR1 SGHRS, CDR2 YFSETQ. J gave up 6 bases and V 5 bases, and 12 bases lay outside the gene matches. The DNA of the CDR3 is TGCGCCAGCAGGTGGAAAGCGGGAGAGGGGCCCGGGGAGCTGTTTTTT. The encoded protein is CASRWKAGEGPGELFF. The full variable domain, its missing parts supplied by reference TRBV5-1 and TRBJ2-2, is KAGVTQTPRYLIKTRGQQVTLSCSPISGHRSVSWYQQTPGQGLQFLFEYFSETQRNKGNFPGRFSGRQFSNSRSEMNVSTLELGDSALYLCASRWKAGEGPGELFFGEGSRLTVL.

The chain joins TRBV29-1 to TRBJ1-1; 9 nucleotides match TRBD1. The germline V gene encodes CDR1 SQVTM and CDR2 ANQGSEA. Trimming took 6 bases from V and 0 from J; bases not matched to a gene: 11. The CDR3 has 16 amino acids. The CDR3 DNA is TGCAGCGTGGATACAGATTACAGGGGGCTGAACACTGAAGCTTTCTTT. Protein: CSVDTDYRGLNTEAFF.

The chain links TRBV2 to TRBJ2-4, with D possibly matching TRBD1 (6 bases). The CDR3 consists of 16 residues. Germline V gene sequence: CDR1 SNHLY, CDR2 FYNNEI. Deletions cut 7 bases from V and 2 bases from J, with 18 bases between. CDR3 region: CASKETGRGTKNIQYF. In DNA form, the CDR3 reads TGTGCCAGCAAAGAAACGGGCAGGGGAACCAAAAACATTCAGTACTTC. Using reference TRBV2 and TRBJ2-4 for the parts outside the CDR3, the full variable domain is EPEVTQTPSHQVTQMGQEVILRCVPISNHLYFYWYRQILGQKVEFLVSFYNNEISEKSEIFDDQFSVERPDGSNFTLKIRSTKLEDSAMYFCASKETGRGTKNIQYFGAGTRLSVL.

This clonotype was seen at least ten times. The V call is TRBV7-9, the J call TRBJ2-7; D possibly corresponds to TRBD2 (6 bases). This CDR3 has 14 residues. Germline lookup yields CDR1 SEHNR and CDR2 FQNEAQ (reference sequence). V dropped 5 bases and J dropped 5 bases, with 16 bases sitting between them. The CDR3 sequence: CASSRGGQFDEQYF. Here the CDR3 DNA reads TGTGCCAGCAGCCGCGGAGGGCAGTTTGACGAGCAGTACTTC.

This clonotype appeared many times. The chain recombines TRBV7-2 with TRBJ1-1; D gene unclear. Germline CDR1 reads SGHTA; CDR2 reads FQGNSA. The V end lost 5 bases, the J end lost 4 bases, and 11 bases lay between the germline ends. The CDR3 sequence is 13 residues long. The CDR3 reads CASSLTPRTEAFF. The DNA of the CDR3 is TGTGCCAGCAGCCTCACCCCCCGCACTGAAGCTTTCTTT.

The genes are TRBV6-1 and TRBJ1-6; D ambiguous. The germline CDR1 and CDR2 sequences are MNHNS and SASEGT. The CDR3 consists of 15 residues. V was pared by 5 bases and J by 8 bases, with 16 bases between. CDR3 in amino acids: CASSLGAPNDSPLHF. CDR3 nucleotides: TGTGCCAGCAGTCTGGGCGCACCGAACGATTCACCCCTCCACTTT.

In the case of this clonotype: This is likely a read error, given that the CDR3 carries no conserved phenylalanine or tryptophan at its end. The chain is built from TRBV7-9 and TRBJ1-2; a possible D gene is TRBD1 (5 bases). V was clipped by 5 bases and J by 0 bases, with 19 bases between them. Germline V gene lookup returns CDR1 SEHNR and CDR2 FQNEAQ (reference sequence). The CDR3 totals 17 residues. The DNA of the CDR3 is TGTGCCAGCAGCGTAGGGGAGGGGCGTCCCCCTAACTATGGCTACACCATC. This gives the protein CASSVGEGRPPNYGYTI.

The gene calls are TRBV7-9 and TRBJ2-2; D is ambiguous. Looked up from germline, CDR1 is SEHNR and CDR2 is FQNEAQ (reference sequence). The CDR3 has 15 residues. V dropped 5 bases and J dropped 2 bases, with 12 bases sitting between them. This chain's CDR3 is CASSPPWANTGELFF. For the CDR3, the DNA is TGTGCCAGCAGCCCACCGTGGGCCAACACCGGGGAGCTGTTTTTT.

For this clonotype: It may be a read error: a sequence one base away is much more abundant. The chain employs TRBV19 and TRBJ1-1; D not resolved. Germline V CDR1 and CDR2: LNHDA, SQIVND (reference sequence). There are 13 residues in the CDR3. The V end lost 3 bases, the J end lost 1 base, and 6 bases lay between the germline ends. CDR3: CASSIWENTEAFF. In nucleotides, the CDR3 is TGTGCCAGTAGTATTTGGGAGAACACTGAAGCTTTCTTT.

A few counts support this clonotype. This chain connects TRBV12-3 or TRBV12-4 to TRBJ1-2; 7 bases agree with TRBD1. This CDR3 spans 15 amino acids. The trim removed 0 bases at V and 6 bases at J, leaving 7 bases unmatched. The CDR3 DNA sequence: TGTGCCAGCAGTTTAGCCCACAGGGGAGGCGATGGCTACACCTTC. This encodes CASSLAHRGGDGYTF.

CDR3 bases: TGTGCCAGCAGCGCTCGGAGGGGGGGCGGAGATACGCAGTATTTT. Translation: CASSARRGGGDTQYF. This chain links TRBV7-9 with TRBJ2-3; weak D call: TRBD2 (7 bases). V was clipped by 5 bases and J by 5 bases, with 17 bases between them. The germline V gene has CDR1 SEHNR and CDR2 FQNEAQ (reference sequence). The CDR3 is made up of 15 amino acids.

This clonotype was found many times. This chain links TRBV19 with TRBJ2-1; a possible D gene is TRBD1 (6 bases). The CDR3 runs to 14 residues. CDR1 LNHDA and CDR2 SQIVND come from the germline V gene (reference sequence). Trimming pared 1 base from V and 6 bases from J, leaving 10 bases between. CDR3 in DNA: TGTGCCAGTAGTATAGTAGCCAGGGGCAATGAGCAGTTCTTC. Amino acids: CASSIVARGNEQFF.

This clonotype came up a few times. The J gene is TRBJ2-5, the V gene TRBV19; 8 bases agree with TRBD2. Germline CDR1 is LNHDA and CDR2 is SQIVND (reference sequence). The CDR3 spans 15 residues. The trim removed 0 bases at V and 4 bases at J, leaving 4 bases unmatched. The CDR3 DNA follows: TGTGCCAGTAGTATAGATCGTGCGGGGGGAGAGACCCAGTACTTC. Protein product: CASSIDRAGGETQYF. The entire variable domain, with the rest obtained from reference TRBV19 and TRBJ2-5, is as follows: DGGITQSPKYLFRKEGQNVTLSCEQNLNHDAMYWYRQDPGQGLRLIYYSQIVNDFQKGDIAEGYSVSREKKESFPLTVTSAQKNPTAFYLCASSIDRAGGETQYFGPGTRLLVL.